One and the same sample provided the 16 T cell receptor beta chains below, sequenced in a study of OX40 agonist ivuxolimab in advanced cancers. Some clones are missing from TCRdb's copy, which holds only in-frame ones; the method was immunoSEQ multiplex PCR. Among 45,000 to 70,000 clones listed, about nine tenths were seen once. The sequenced sample was CD4+ or CD8+ T cells sorted from blood, obtained in a trial of the OX40 agonist ivuxolimab. The receptors derive from an adult with an advanced solid tumor such as melanoma, head and neck, liver or kidney cancer.

The chain combines TRBV28 with TRBJ2-3, with D possibly TRBD2 on 6 matching bases. Germline loops: CDR1 MDHEN, CDR2 SYDVKM. This CDR3 is built from 16 residues. V dropped 5 bases and J dropped 4 bases, with 19 bases sitting between them. CDR3: CASSLFGTSRSDTQYF. CDR3 bases: TGTGCCAGCAGTCTCTTTGGAACTAGCAGGTCAGATACGCAGTATTTT.

This chain uses TRBV5-1 with TRBJ1-4, with no clear D. Looked up from germline, CDR1 is SGHRS and CDR2 is YFSETQ. V gave up 1 base and J gave up 5 bases, with 9 bases separating them. The CDR3 is 14 residues long. CDR3 loop: CASSLIGGNEKLFF. CDR3 DNA: TGCGCCAGCAGCTTGATAGGCGGGAATGAAAAACTGTTTTTT.

This clone came up once. The chain joins TRBV28 to TRBJ2-3, with TRBD1 matching 9 bases. Germline CDR1 and CDR2: MDHEN and SYDVKM. With 2 bases clipped from V and 4 bases from J, the junction kept 4 bases outside the gene matches. CDR3 length: 15 amino acids. This CDR3 is CASSLRQGVADTQYF. The CDR3 DNA reads TGTGCCAGCAGTTTAAGACAGGGGGTTGCAGATACGCAGTATTTT.

This chain joins TRBV29-1 and TRBJ2-7; tentative D call: TRBD2 (6 bases). Deletions cut 7 bases from V and 7 bases from J, with 17 bases between. The CDR3 extends over 12 amino acids. Germline V CDR1 and CDR2: SQVTM, ANQGSEA. The CDR3, as DNA: TGCAGCGGGGCGTCTAGCGACCGGGAGCAGTACTTC. It is translated as CSGASSDREQYF.

The rearrangement links TRBV7-8 to TRBJ2-1; 7 bases match TRBD1. The junction had 5 bases not matched to a gene; V was cut back by 4 bases and J by 2 bases. The CDR3 sequence is 15 residues long. Germline V gene sequence: CDR1 SGHVS, CDR2 FQNEAQ. The CDR3 DNA reads TGTGCCAGCAGCTCCGGGACAGTCCCCTACAATGAGCAGTTCTTC. It codes for CASSSGTVPYNEQFF.

V usage is TRBV28 and J usage is TRBJ2-7; 11 nucleotides agree with TRBD2. CDR3 length equals 14 residues. V dropped 5 bases and J dropped 1; count of bases not matched to a gene: 1. Germline V gene sequence: CDR1 MDHEN, CDR2 SYDVKM. CDR3 in DNA: TGTGCCAGCAGTAGACTAGCGGGGTCCTACGAGCAGTACTTC. This encodes CASSRLAGSYEQYF.

Note on this clone: The germline gene is not matched at one end of the junction; a read error may be the cause. V is TRBV7-7 and J is TRBJ2-1, with 11 bases fitting TRBD2. This CDR3 region has 15 residues. CDR1 and CDR2 from the germline V gene are SSHAT and FNYEAQ (reference sequence). CDR3 sequence reads: CASSLLAGVRNEQFF. CDR3 DNA: TGTGCTAGCAGCTTACTAGCGGGAGTACGGAATGAGCAGTTCTTC.

CDR3 region: CASSGPLAGEGQYF. The DNA of the CDR3 is TGTGCCAGCAGTGGACCACTAGCGGGAGAGGGGCAGTACTTC. V usage is TRBV25-1 and J usage is TRBJ2-7, with 11 bases that match TRBD2. Germline-derived CDR1 and CDR2 are MGHDK and SYGVNS. This CDR3 has 14 residues. V lost 4 bases to trimming and J lost 9 bases; unmatched junction nucleotides: 8.

DNA of the CDR3: TGTGCCAGCAGCTTGTTCGTCGGGAGCGGGGCAGATACGCAGTATTTT. Its protein is CASSLFVGSGADTQYF. V usage is TRBV5-4 and J usage is TRBJ2-3, with 7 nucleotides matching TRBD2. Germline CDR1 SGHNT, CDR2 YYREEE (reference sequence). The CDR3 covers 16 residues. V gave up 1 base and J gave up 4 bases; unmatched junction bases: 9. Filled out from reference TRBV5-4 and TRBJ2-3, the complete variable domain reads ETGVTQSPTHLIKTRGQQVTLRCSSQSGHNTVSWYQQALGQGPQFIFQYYREEENGRGNFPPRFSGLQFPNYSSELNVNALELDDSALYLCASSLFVGSGADTQYFGPGTRLTVL.

The chain is built from TRBV6-1 and TRBJ1-5; weak D call: TRBD1 (6 bases). Trimming took 4 bases from V and 7 from J, leaving 26 bases between them. The germline V gene encodes CDR1 MNHNS and CDR2 SASEGT. This CDR3 spans 18 amino acids. The CDR3 loop is CASSVLGQRSGRGQPQHF. Here the CDR3 DNA reads TGTGCCAGCAGTGTCCTTGGACAGCGCAGCGGCCGGGGGCAGCCCCAGCATTTT.

V usage is TRBV19 and J usage is TRBJ1-5, with D maybe TRBD1 (5 bases). V dropped 7 bases and J dropped 1 base, with 14 bases sitting between them. This CDR3 has 15 residues. The germline CDR1 and CDR2 sequences are LNHDA and SQIVND (reference sequence). CDR3 in amino acids: CASTQNTGSNQPQHF. DNA for the CDR3: TGTGCCAGTACCCAGAATACAGGAAGCAATCAGCCCCAGCATTTT.

The chain recombines TRBV18 with TRBJ1-2; D not resolved. There are 15 residues in the CDR3. Trimming stripped 3 bases from V and 0 bases from J, with 11 bases between. Germline V lookup: CDR1 KGHSH, CDR2 LQKENI. The CDR3 nucleotides read TGTGCCAGCTCACCCTCCGGAGGAGCTAACTATGGCTACACCTTC. It translates to CASSPSGGANYGYTF.

The gene calls are TRBV19 and TRBJ2-1; D remains ambiguous. Looked up from germline, CDR1 is LNHDA and CDR2 is SQIVND (reference sequence). V lost 6 bases and J 2 bases, leaving 8 bases between the germline ends. The CDR3 consists of 13 residues. CDR3 DNA sequence: TGTGCCAGTAGAGAGCAAACCTACAATGAGCAGTTCTTC. This sequence encodes CASREQTYNEQFF.

This sequence joins TRBV19 and TRBJ2-3, with D possibly TRBD2 on 6 matching bases. CDR1 is LNHDA, CDR2 SQIVND, per germline (reference sequence). This CDR3 has 15 amino acids. V lost 3 bases to trimming and J lost 3 bases, with 13 bases between them. The CDR3 DNA is TGTGCCAGTAGTATTCTCTCGGGAGCGACAGATACGCAGTATTTT. It codes for CASSILSGATDTQYF.

The rearrangement joins TRBV6-1 to TRBJ2-3; D gene ambiguous. Trimming removed 6 bases at V and 4 bases at J, with 11 bases between. CDR1 and CDR2 (germline): MNHNS, SASEGT. The CDR3 has 13 amino acids. DNA for the CDR3: TGTGCCAGCAGCGAGAGGCCGGCAGATACGCAGTATTTT. The encoded protein is CASSERPADTQYF.

With regard to this clone: One end of the junction is discordant with germline, which a read error may explain. The rearrangement uses TRBV18 and TRBJ1-2; TRBD1 matches 7 bases. Per the germline V gene, CDR1 is KGHSH and CDR2 is LQKENI. The CDR3 loop spans 13 amino acids. CDR3 region: CASSPSAGQSAPF. As DNA, the CDR3 is TGTGCCAGCTCACCATCCGCGGGACAGTCTGCTCCATTC.